Each of the 10 T cell receptor beta chains below was sequenced from the same sample in a study of cytomegalovirus exposure and HLA in healthy donors. The PCR was carried out with 60 Vbeta primers and 13 Jbeta primers. Only in-frame clones appear in the TCRdb table, and some are missing; sequencing was by immunoSEQ multiplex PCR. Of some 96,000 clones listed, around 77% are singletons. Sequenced input: PBMCs. These receptors came from a female donor in good health and CMV-seronegative.

DNA for the CDR3: TGTGCCTGGAAGGGACAGGGGGAAACTGAAGCTTTCTTT. It codes for CAWKGQGETEAFF. This chain joins TRBV30 and TRBJ1-1, with TRBD1 identical over 11 bases. After removal of 4 bases from V and 5 bases from J, the junction contained 3 bases not matched to a gene. This CDR3 region has 13 residues. CDR1 is GTSNPN, CDR2 SVGIG, per germline (reference sequence).

J is TRBJ2-1 and V is TRBV7-2; D uncertain. Per the germline V gene, CDR1 is SGHTA and CDR2 is FQGNSA. The ends were cut back, 5 bases at V and 1 base at J, with 15 bases in the middle. This CDR3 spans 16 amino acids. The CDR3 here is CASSLVASLSYNEQFF. CDR3 in DNA: TGTGCCAGCAGCCTCGTCGCTAGTCTATCCTACAATGAGCAGTTCTTC.

The V gene is TRBV19, the J gene TRBJ1-4; D ambiguous. Germline-derived CDR1 and CDR2 are LNHDA and SQIVND (reference sequence). The CDR3 runs to 15 residues. V shed 10 bases and J shed 4 bases, with 19 bases lying between them. CDR3 region: CATRRNWQYNEKLFF. The DNA for the CDR3 is TGTGCCACCCGCCGAAATTGGCAGTATAATGAAAAACTGTTTTTT.

The chain uses TRBV5-1 and TRBJ1-1; D uncertain. From germline, CDR1 is SGHRS and CDR2 YFSETQ. The V gene lost 3 bases and the J gene lost 4 bases, with 10 bases spanning the gap. There are 13 residues in the CDR3. CDR3 sequence reads: CASSSGWFTEAFF. CDR3 nucleotides: TGCGCCAGCAGCTCGGGGTGGTTCACTGAAGCTTTCTTT.

The chain is built from TRBV19 and TRBJ2-7, with D uncertain. This CDR3 has 17 residues. Trimming removed 3 bases from V and 4 bases from J, with 22 bases in between. The germline gives CDR1 LNHDA, CDR2 SQIVND (reference sequence). The CDR3 loop reads CASSISLRRSRIYEQYF. The DNA for the CDR3 is TGTGCCAGTAGTATTAGTTTGAGACGATCGAGGATTTACGAGCAGTACTTC.

The chain's CDR3 is CASSATPSGVNTGELFF. In nucleotides, the CDR3 is TGTGCCAGCAGCGCTACCCCTAGCGGGGTTAACACCGGGGAGCTGTTTTTT. The J gene is TRBJ2-2, the V gene TRBV7-3, with TRBD2 matching 9 bases. The CDR3 has 17 residues. The germline V gene encodes CDR1 SGHTA and CDR2 FQGTGA. The V segment lost 5 bases and the J segment 2 bases; nucleotides outside the gene matches: 9. Filled out from reference TRBV7-3 and TRBJ2-2, the complete variable domain reads GAGVSQTPSNKVTEKGKYVELRCDPISGHTALYWYRQSLGQGPEFLIYFQGTGAADDSGLPNDRFFAVRPEGSVSTLKIQRTERGDSAVYLCASSATPSGVNTGELFFGEGSRLTVL.

CDR3 sequence (DNA): TGTGCCAGCAGTTTACGGGGCCCAGGGGGACCTCAGCCCCAGCATTTT. It specifies CASSLRGPGGPQPQHF. The J gene is TRBJ1-5, the V gene TRBV27; 7 positions agree with TRBD1. V was pared by 2 bases and J by 6 bases, with 10 bases of the junction left unmatched. Germline V gives CDR1 MNHEY, CDR2 SMNVEV (reference sequence). The length of the CDR3 is 16 residues.

This chain links TRBV7-9 with TRBJ1-1; TRBD1 might be the D (5 bases). The CDR3 totals 18 residues. Per the germline V gene, CDR1 is SEHNR and CDR2 is FQNEAQ (reference sequence). V lost 4 bases, J lost 0 bases, and 21 bases lay in between. The CDR3 is CASSSPGVLGDMNTEAFF. The DNA of the CDR3 is TGTGCCAGCAGCTCCCCGGGGGTCTTAGGAGATATGAACACTGAAGCTTTCTTT.

This clone was seen once. The chain is built from TRBV6-6 and TRBJ2-1, with 11 bases fitting TRBD2. V shed 8 bases and J 8 bases; nucleotides not matched to a gene: 8. CDR3 length: 14 residues. The germline V gene has CDR1 MNHNY and CDR2 SVGAGI (reference sequence). The CDR3 DNA follows: TGTGCCAGCTTAGCGGGAGGGCTTTTAGATGAGCAGTTCTTC. Encoded protein: CASLAGGLLDEQFF.

About this clone: This same CDR3 is encoded by further DNA sequences in the sample. V usage is TRBV27 and J usage is TRBJ2-7; the match to TRBD2 covers 7 bases. Germline CDR1 reads MNHEY; CDR2 reads SMNVEV (reference sequence). The CDR3 consists of 15 residues. The V and J ends lost 8 bases and 5 bases, in that order; junction bases with no gene match: 15. Here the CDR3 DNA reads TGTGCCAGCGCTTCAGGACTAGTATCCTTTCACGAGCAGTACTTC. The encoded protein is CASASGLVSFHEQYF.